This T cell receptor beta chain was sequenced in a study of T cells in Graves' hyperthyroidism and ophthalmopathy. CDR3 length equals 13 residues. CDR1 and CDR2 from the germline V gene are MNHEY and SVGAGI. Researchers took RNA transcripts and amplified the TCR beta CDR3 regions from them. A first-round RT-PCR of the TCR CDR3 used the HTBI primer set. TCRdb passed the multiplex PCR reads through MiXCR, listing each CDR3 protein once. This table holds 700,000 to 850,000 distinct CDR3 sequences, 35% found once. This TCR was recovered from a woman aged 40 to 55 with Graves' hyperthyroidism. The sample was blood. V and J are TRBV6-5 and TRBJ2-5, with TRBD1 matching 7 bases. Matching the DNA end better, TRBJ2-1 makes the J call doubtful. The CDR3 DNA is TGTGCCAGCGTACCGGGACAGATGAATGAGCAGTTCTTC. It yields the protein CASVPGQMNEQFF.